This record covers a single T cell receptor beta chain. What antigen it recognizes has not been identified. Per-nucleotide qualities are absent, and no much larger clonotype sits a single base away. CDR1 and CDR2 were assigned from the germline V gene (reference sequence) as LNHDA and SQIVND. Counted from cysteine to phenylalanine, this CDR3 has 14 amino acids. The CDR3 DNA has 42 bases and is translated from base 1. V is pared back by 5 bases and J by 5 bases, with 14 bases lying between the germline termini. This sample was included in a study of T cell changes during pregnancy in multiple sclerosis (dated by TCRdb to about 2019). Regarding the study in general: In women with multiple sclerosis, the researchers looked at how the T cell repertoire shifted as pregnancy progressed.

The library was made by the immunoSEQ multiplex PCR assay. Drawn from immuneACCESS, this table holds only the in-frame rearrangements with V and J called that TCRdb kept. Clones are partly lost; checked studies trace under half to an unresolved V gene and leave the rest unexplained. For this sample there are about 59,000 clones; 90% to 95% appear just once. Roughly 2.4% of the sample is in the top ten clones. The sequences come from CD8+ T cells from peripheral blood mononuclear cells, collected after pregnancy. This sequence was found in a female donor with multiple sclerosis, enrolled in a pregnancy study. Recombination linked TRBV19 to TRBJ2-3; tentative D gene TRBD2, with 6 bases matching. The DNA is as follows: TGTGCCAGTAGTTATTCCGGGAGTCAAGATACGCAGTATTTT. Translated, it gives CASSYSGSQDTQYF. The full variable domain, completed from the reference TRBV19 and TRBJ2-3 proteins outside the CDR3, reads DGGITQSPKYLFRKEGQNVTLSCEQNLNHDAMYWYRQDPGQGLRLIYYSQIVNDFQKGDIAEGYSVSREKKESFPLTVTSAQKNPTAFYLCASSYSGSQDTQYFGPGTRLTVL.